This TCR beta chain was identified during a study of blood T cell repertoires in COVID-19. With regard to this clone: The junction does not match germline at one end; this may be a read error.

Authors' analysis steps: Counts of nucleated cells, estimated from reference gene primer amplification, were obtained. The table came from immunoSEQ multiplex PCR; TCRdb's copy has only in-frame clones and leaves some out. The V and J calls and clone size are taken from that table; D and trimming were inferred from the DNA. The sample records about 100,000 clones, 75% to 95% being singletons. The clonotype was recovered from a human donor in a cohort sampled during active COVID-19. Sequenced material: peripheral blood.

This chain's CDR3 is CASSLGRGYSEQFF. Here the CDR3 DNA reads TGTGCCAGCAGCTTAGGAAGGGGGTACAGTGAGCAGTTCTTC. This rearrangement joins TRBV7-6 to TRBJ2-1; TRBD1 might be the D (6 bases). The germline CDR1 and CDR2 sequences are SGHVS and FNYEAQ. The CDR3 runs 14 residues.